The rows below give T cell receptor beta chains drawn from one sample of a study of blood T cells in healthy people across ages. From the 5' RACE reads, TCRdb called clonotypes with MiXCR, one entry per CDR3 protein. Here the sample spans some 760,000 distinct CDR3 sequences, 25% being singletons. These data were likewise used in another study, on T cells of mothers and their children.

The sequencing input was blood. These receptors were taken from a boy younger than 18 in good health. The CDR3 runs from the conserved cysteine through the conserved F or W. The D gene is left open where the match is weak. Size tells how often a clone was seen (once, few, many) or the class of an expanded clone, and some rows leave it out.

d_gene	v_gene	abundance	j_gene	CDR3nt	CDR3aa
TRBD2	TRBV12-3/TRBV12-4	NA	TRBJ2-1	TGTGCCAGCAGCCCGACTAGCGGGGGGCCAAATGAGCAGTTCTTC	CASSPTSGGPNEQFF
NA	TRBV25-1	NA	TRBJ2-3	TGTGCCAGCAGTGATGTGCGAAGCACAGATACGCGGTATTTT	CASSDVRSTDTRYF
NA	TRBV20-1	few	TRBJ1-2	TGCAGTGCTAGAGATCCAAGTGGCTACACCTTC	CSARDPSGYTF
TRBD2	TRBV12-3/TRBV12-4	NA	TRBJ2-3	TGTGCCAGCACCACTAGCGGGAGAGGAGATGCGCAGTATTTT	CASTTSGRGDAQYF
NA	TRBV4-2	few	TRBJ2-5	TGTGCCAGCAGCCCAGGGGTCAAGGGCCAAGAGACCCAGTACTTC	CASSPGVKGQETQYF
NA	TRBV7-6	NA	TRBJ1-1	TGTGCCAGCAGCTTAGAAGTAGGACGGAGCACTGAAGCTTTCTTT	CASSLEVGRSTEAFF
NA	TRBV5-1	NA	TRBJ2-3	TGCGCCAGCAGCTTGGAGGGGGGCCTCGGAGATACGCAGTATTTT	CASSLEGGLGDTQYF
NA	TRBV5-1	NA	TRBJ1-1	TGCGCCAGCAGCTTGTTGGGGGTTAACACTGAAGCTTTCTTT	CASSLLGVNTEAFF
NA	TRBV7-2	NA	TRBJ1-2	TGTGCCAGCAGTCCACCAGGATTTGGCTACACCTTC	CASSPPGFGYTF
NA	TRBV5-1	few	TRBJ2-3	TGCGCCAGCAGCGATTTGGGAACAGATACGCAGTATTTT	CASSDLGTDTQYF
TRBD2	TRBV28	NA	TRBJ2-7	TGTGCCAGCAGCCCCGGCCCCGGACTAGCGGGAATCTACGAGCAGTACTTC	CASSPGPGLAGIYEQYF
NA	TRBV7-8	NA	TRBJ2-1	TGTGCCAGCAGCTCACATACACCTTACAATGAGCAGTTCTTC	CASSSHTPYNEQFF
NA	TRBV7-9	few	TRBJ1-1	TGTGCCAGCAGCGATAGAGAGTTATGGAGACAGGAGGTCACTGAAGCTTTCTTT	CASSDRELWRQEVTEAFF
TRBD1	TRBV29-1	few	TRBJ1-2	TGCAGCGTTGATGGGGGACAGGGTTCGGATTACTATGGCTACACCTTC	CSVDGGQGSDYYGYTF
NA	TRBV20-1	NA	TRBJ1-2	TGCAGTGCTAGAGACCACCCTGAGACAGGTTTTGACTATGGCTACACCTTC	CSARDHPETGFDYGYTF
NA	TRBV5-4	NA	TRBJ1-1	TGTGCCAGCAGCTCACCCCGCGGGGGGGTTCGGACTGAAGCTTTCTTT	CASSSPRGGVRTEAFF
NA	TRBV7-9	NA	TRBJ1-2	TGTGCCAGCAGCAATACCCTCGGACACCTTAACTATGGCTACACCTTC	CASSNTLGHLNYGYTF
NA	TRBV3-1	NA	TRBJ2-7	TGTGCCACCTCTCCTCGGGCCCCGGCCTACGAGCAGTACTTC	CATSPRAPAYEQYF
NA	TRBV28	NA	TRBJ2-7	TGTGCCAGCAGTTTACCGGGACAAAGCTCCTACGAGCAGTACTTC	CASSLPGQSSYEQYF
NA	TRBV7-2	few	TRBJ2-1	TGTGCCAGCAGCTCTGTCGGAGGGAATGAGCAGTTCTTC	CASSSVGGNEQFF
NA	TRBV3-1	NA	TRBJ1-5	TGTGCCAGCAGCCAAGATTTCGGCAATCAGCCCCAGCATTTT	CASSQDFGNQPQHF
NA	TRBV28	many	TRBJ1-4	TGTGCCAGCAGCCCTCTTAGGAGGATGGATGAAAAACTGTTTTTT	CASSPLRRMDEKLFF